There are a few counts of the clone carrying this TCR beta chain. Germline V lookup: CDR1 MGHRA, CDR2 YSYEKL. The CDR3 has 15 amino acids. V lost 4 bases and J 5 bases, leaving 17 bases between the germline ends. This record comes from a study of blood T cell repertoires in COVID-19. Turning to the study itself: Donors in the United States, Italy and Spain gave samples during acute or convalescent COVID-19. The cDNA or gDNA used as material had been derived from T cells, B-cell-depleted T cells, or PBMCs.

Per the original methods: Using reference gene primer amplification, nucleated cell counts were estimated. The method was immunoSEQ multiplex PCR; TCRdb's version includes in-frame clones alone and lacks a portion of them. The V and J calls and the clone size are those of that table, but D and trimming were determined from the DNA. This sample has fewer than 85,000 clones, with about 76% found just once. The sequenced sample was peripheral blood. This TCR came from a woman of 80 years or more with active or convalescent COVID-19. The chain is built from TRBV4-1 and TRBJ1-2, with D possibly matching TRBD1 (6 bases). The CDR3 region is CASSRLQDSDYGYTF. The CDR3 DNA sequence: TGCGCCAGCAGCCGTCTCCAGGACAGCGATTATGGCTACACCTTC.